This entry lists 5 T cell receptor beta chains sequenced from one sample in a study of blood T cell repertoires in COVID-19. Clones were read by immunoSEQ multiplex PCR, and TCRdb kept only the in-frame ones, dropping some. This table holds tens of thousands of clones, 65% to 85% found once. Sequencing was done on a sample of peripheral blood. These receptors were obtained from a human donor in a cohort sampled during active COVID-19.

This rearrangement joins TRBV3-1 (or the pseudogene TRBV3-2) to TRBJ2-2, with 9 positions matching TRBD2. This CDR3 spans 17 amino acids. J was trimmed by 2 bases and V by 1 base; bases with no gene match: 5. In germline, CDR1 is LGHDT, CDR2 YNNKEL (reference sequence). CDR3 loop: CASSQGYSGGNTGELFF. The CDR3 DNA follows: TGTGCCAGCAGCCAAGGCTATAGCGGGGGAAACACCGGGGAGCTGTTTTTT.

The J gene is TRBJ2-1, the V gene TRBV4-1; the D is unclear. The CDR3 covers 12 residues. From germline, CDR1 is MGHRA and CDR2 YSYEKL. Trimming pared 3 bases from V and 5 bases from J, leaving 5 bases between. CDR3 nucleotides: TGCGCCAGCAGCCAGGGCGACAATGAGCAGTTCTTC. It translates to CASSQGDNEQFF.

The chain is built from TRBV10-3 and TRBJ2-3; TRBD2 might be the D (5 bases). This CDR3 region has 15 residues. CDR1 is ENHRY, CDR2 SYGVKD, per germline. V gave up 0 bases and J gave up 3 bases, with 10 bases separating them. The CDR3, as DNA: TGTGCCATCAGTGAGTCGATCGGGGTGACAGATACGCAGTATTTT. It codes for CAISESIGVTDTQYF.

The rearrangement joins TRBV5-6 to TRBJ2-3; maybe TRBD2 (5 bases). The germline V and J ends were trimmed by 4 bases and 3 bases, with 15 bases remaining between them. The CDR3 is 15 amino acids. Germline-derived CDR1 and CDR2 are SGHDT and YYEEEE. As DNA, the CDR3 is TGTGCCAGCAGCACCACTAGTAGAGATACAGATACGCAGTATTTT. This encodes CASSTTSRDTDTQYF. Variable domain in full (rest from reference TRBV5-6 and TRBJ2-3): DAGVTQSPTHLIKTRGQQVTLRCSPKSGHDTVSWYQQALGQGPQFIFQYYEEEERQRGNFPDRFSGHQFPNYSSELNVNALLLGDSALYLCASSTTSRDTDTQYFGPGTRLTVL.

The CDR3 here is CASSDPSWDRYNEQFF. The CDR3 region has the DNA TGTGCCAGCAGTGACCCCAGCTGGGACAGATACAATGAGCAGTTCTTC. This rearrangement joins TRBV6-4 to TRBJ2-1; 7 nucleotides line up with TRBD1. J was trimmed by 4 bases and V by 2 bases; bases with no gene match: 8. The germline CDR1 and CDR2 sequences are MRHNA and SNTAGT. There are 16 residues in the CDR3.